These 22 T cell receptor beta chains originate from one sample sequenced in a study of CD8+ T cells in alopecia areata (dated by TCRdb to the late 2010s). Library preparation was by the immunoSEQ multiplex PCR assay. RNA was extracted from all samples and reverse transcribed into cDNA as template for TCR sequencing. TCRdb's version of the immuneACCESS table is confined to in-frame rearrangements and falls short of the full clone set. An unresolved V gene accounts for under half of the shortfall where checked; the remainder is of unknown origin. Across this sample there are about 200,000 clones, with 56% seen only once. The ten biggest clones cover approximately 4.9% of the sample. Sequences were obtained from CD8+ T cells sorted from blood. These receptors originate from a human donor in good health.

This clone was counted a few times. The V and J genes are TRBV11-3 and TRBJ1-1, with D uncertain. The V gene lost 5 bases and the J gene lost 4 bases, with 14 bases spanning the gap. Germline loops: CDR1 SGHNT, CDR2 YENEEA. CDR3 length: 14 residues. The CDR3 reads CASSPGGWSTEAFF. For the CDR3, the DNA is TGTGCCAGCAGCCCCGGAGGGTGGAGCACTGAAGCTTTCTTT.

This clone was detected only a few times. The genes are TRBV19 and TRBJ1-2; D possibly corresponds to TRBD1 (5 bases). Trimming removed 9 bases from V and 6 bases from J, with 14 bases in between. The CDR3 spans 12 residues. Germline lookup yields CDR1 LNHDA and CDR2 SQIVND (reference sequence). The CDR3 sequence: CASLRQGDGYTF. CDR3 in DNA: TGTGCCAGCTTGAGGCAGGGCGATGGCTACACCTTC.

The DNA of the CDR3 is TGTGCCAGCAGCCCTTGGGCGGCAGGAGGCTACACCTTC. Residues: CASSPWAAGGYTF. The chain couples TRBV5-4 to TRBJ1-2; D remains ambiguous. The length of the CDR3 is 13 residues. Germline V lookup: CDR1 SGHNT, CDR2 YYREEE (reference sequence). V was cut by 4 bases and J by 8 bases, with 15 bases left in between.

This clone was seen a few times. The V call is TRBV5-1, the J call TRBJ1-1; D uncertain. Trimming pared 8 bases from V and 5 bases from J, leaving 10 bases between. This CDR3 spans 11 amino acids. Germline V gene lookup returns CDR1 SGHRS and CDR2 YFSETQ. Written as DNA, the CDR3 is TGCGCCAGAAATTTCGATACTGAAGCTTTCTTT. Residues: CARNFDTEAFF.

Of note for this clone: This sample includes further DNA sequences coding for the same CDR3. This sequence joins TRBV4-1 and TRBJ1-5, with D possibly being TRBD1 (5 bases). In germline, CDR1 is MGHRA, CDR2 YSYEKL. V gave up 2 bases and J gave up 1 base, with 9 bases separating them. The CDR3 sequence is 15 residues long. The CDR3 bases are TGCGCCAGCAGCCAAAGGGACGGCAGCAATCAGCCCCAGCATTTT. Protein product: CASSQRDGSNQPQHF.

The chain has TRBV4-1 and TRBJ2-6; D call uncertain. The ends were cut back, 3 bases at V and 4 bases at J, with 13 bases in the middle. This CDR3 is 16 amino acids long. Germline-derived CDR1 and CDR2 are MGHRA and YSYEKL. The CDR3 protein is CASSHEATPGANVLTF. For the CDR3, the DNA is TGCGCCAGCAGCCACGAGGCGACCCCGGGGGCCAACGTCCTGACTTTC.

This chain connects TRBV27 to TRBJ1-6; 11 bases are shared with TRBD1. Germline values: CDR1 MNHEY, CDR2 SMNVEV (reference sequence). The ends lost 8 bases at V and 7 bases at J; junction bases unmatched: 1. There are 13 residues in the CDR3. CDR3 amino acids: CASGTGGNSPLHF. Here the CDR3 DNA reads TGTGCCAGCGGGACAGGGGGGAATTCACCCCTCCACTTT.

The rearrangement uses TRBV30 and TRBJ1-5; TRBD1 agrees at 12 bases. Germline V CDR1 and CDR2: GTSNPN, SVGIG (reference sequence). Germline trimming cut 0 bases from V and 5 bases from J; bases unmatched to any gene: 2. This CDR3 is 15 amino acids long. CDR3 bases: TGTGCCTGGAGTGTGGGACAGGGGGCCTATCAGCCCCAGCATTTT. Protein product: CAWSVGQGAYQPQHF.

This sequence joins TRBV6-5 and TRBJ1-4, with D unresolved. The V end was cut by 8 bases, the J end by 6 bases, with 13 bases between. Per the germline V gene, CDR1 is MNHEY and CDR2 is SVGAGI. CDR3 length: 13 amino acids. In DNA, the CDR3 is TGTGCCAGCGGGGTTGCTGGGTATGAAAAACTGTTTTTT. Translating gives CASGVAGYEKLFF.

The chain has TRBV9 and TRBJ2-1; perhaps TRBD2 as D (5 bases). V dropped 4 bases and J dropped 3 bases, with 8 bases sitting between them. The CDR3 totals 13 residues. Germline V gene sequence: CDR1 SGDLS, CDR2 YYNGEE. The CDR3 sequence: CASSTGNYNEQFF. The DNA of the CDR3 is TGTGCCAGCAGCACGGGAAACTACAATGAGCAGTTCTTC.

CDR3 loop: CASSLGQIEETQYF. The CDR3 region has the DNA TGCGCCAGCAGCCTAGGGCAGATAGAAGAGACCCAGTACTTC. This rearrangement joins TRBV4-1 to TRBJ2-5; D is undetermined. Per germline, CDR1 MGHRA and CDR2 YSYEKL. The germline V and J ends were trimmed by 4 bases and 3 bases, with 12 bases remaining between them. This CDR3 has 14 residues.

The chain recombines TRBV5-6 with TRBJ1-5; the match to TRBD1 covers 7 bases. Germline V gene sequence: CDR1 SGHDT, CDR2 YYEEEE. The length of the CDR3 is 15 residues. The J segment lost 1 base and the V segment lost 3 bases, leaving 4 bases of the junction unmatched. The CDR3 region is CASSYKDRSNQPQHF. CDR3 DNA: TGTGCCAGCAGCTACAAGGACAGGAGCAATCAGCCCCAGCATTTT.

This clone came up a few times. The chain has TRBV14 and TRBJ1-6, with D unclear. Germline-derived CDR1 and CDR2 are SGHDN and FVKESK. V was pared by 4 bases and J by 14 bases, with 12 bases between. The CDR3 has 12 residues. The CDR3 loop reads CASSPTQWALHF. CDR3 DNA sequence: TGTGCCAGCAGCCCGACTCAGTGGGCCCTCCACTTT.

This chain connects TRBV7-9 to TRBJ1-2; D remains ambiguous. V was pared by 4 bases and J by 1 base, with 13 bases between. Per the germline V gene, CDR1 is SEHNR and CDR2 is FQNEAQ (reference sequence). CDR3 size: 15 residues. The CDR3 region is CASSSGGRVNYGYTF. The CDR3 DNA reads TGTGCCAGCAGCTCCGGTGGGAGGGTTAACTATGGCTACACCTTC.

This chain links TRBV13 with TRBJ1-4; a weak D match, TRBD1 (5 bases). Trimming left V 6 bases short and J 5 bases short, with 16 bases between. From germline, CDR1 is PRHDT and CDR2 FYEKMQ (reference sequence). This CDR3 contains 15 residues. The DNA of the CDR3 is TGTGCCAGCAGTTCGAACCGGGACTTAAATGAAAAACTGTTTTTT. Translated, it gives CASSSNRDLNEKLFF.

The chain combines TRBV2 with TRBJ2-3; 11 bases agree with TRBD2. The CDR3 is 17 amino acids. The germline CDR1 and CDR2 sequences are SNHLY and FYNNEI. Trimming at V came to 0 bases and at J to 5 bases, leaving 7 bases not matched to a gene. The CDR3 protein is CASSEAQLAGEIDTQYF. DNA for the CDR3: TGTGCCAGCAGTGAAGCGCAACTAGCGGGGGAGATAGATACGCAGTATTTT.

The chain carries TRBV29-1 and TRBJ2-5; D ambiguous. V lost 7 bases to trimming and J lost 0 bases, with 9 bases between them. This CDR3 comprises 12 residues. Per germline, CDR1 SQVTM and CDR2 ANQGSEA. As DNA, the CDR3 is TGCAGCGCCCAAAAGGACCAAGAGACCCAGTACTTC. Translated, it gives CSAQKDQETQYF.

The CDR3 reads CASSEEGDRTSYEQYF. CDR3 DNA sequence: TGTGCCAGCAGTGAAGAGGGAGACAGGACCTCCTACGAGCAGTACTTC. This chain uses TRBV2 with TRBJ2-7; tentatively, D is TRBD1 (6 bases). Between the trimmed V and J ends, which lost 1 base and 0 bases, there was a span of 13 bases. This CDR3 is built from 16 residues. Germline V lookup: CDR1 SNHLY, CDR2 FYNNEI.

J is TRBJ1-2 and V is TRBV30; 10 nucleotides match TRBD1. V was pared by 0 bases and J by 7 bases, with 2 bases of the junction left unmatched. There are 13 residues in the CDR3. Germline V gene lookup returns CDR1 GTSNPN and CDR2 SVGIG (reference sequence). Here the CDR3 reads CAWSVGTGVGYTF. In DNA, the CDR3 is TGTGCCTGGAGTGTAGGGACAGGGGTTGGCTACACCTTC.

Written as DNA, the CDR3 is TGTGCCAGCAGCGTATCGCGGGGGGGCCGAACGAGCACAGATACGCAGTATTTT. This encodes CASSVSRGGRTSTDTQYF. The rearrangement uses TRBV9 and TRBJ2-3; 9 bases align to TRBD2. The junction had 9 bases not matched to a gene; V was cut back by 1 base and J by 0 bases. This CDR3 is built from 18 residues. CDR1 and CDR2 from the germline V gene are SGDLS and YYNGEE.

J is TRBJ1-1 and V is TRBV9; no definite D call. The germline V gene encodes CDR1 SGDLS and CDR2 YYNGEE. V was shortened by 0 bases and J by 3 bases, with 12 bases between the two germline ends. The CDR3 has 15 residues. The CDR3 loop reads CASSVGAGRDTEAFF. CDR3 DNA: TGTGCCAGCAGCGTAGGAGCGGGTAGGGACACTGAAGCTTTCTTT.

This rearrangement joins TRBV2 to TRBJ1-2, with 8 positions matching TRBD1. The CDR3 is 16 amino acids. Per the germline V gene, CDR1 is SNHLY and CDR2 is FYNNEI. V gave up 4 bases and J gave up 3 bases; unmatched junction bases: 10. The CDR3 region is CASSVLQGAGYYGYTF. The CDR3 DNA reads as TGTGCCAGCAGTGTACTTCAGGGGGCTGGTTACTATGGCTACACCTTC.